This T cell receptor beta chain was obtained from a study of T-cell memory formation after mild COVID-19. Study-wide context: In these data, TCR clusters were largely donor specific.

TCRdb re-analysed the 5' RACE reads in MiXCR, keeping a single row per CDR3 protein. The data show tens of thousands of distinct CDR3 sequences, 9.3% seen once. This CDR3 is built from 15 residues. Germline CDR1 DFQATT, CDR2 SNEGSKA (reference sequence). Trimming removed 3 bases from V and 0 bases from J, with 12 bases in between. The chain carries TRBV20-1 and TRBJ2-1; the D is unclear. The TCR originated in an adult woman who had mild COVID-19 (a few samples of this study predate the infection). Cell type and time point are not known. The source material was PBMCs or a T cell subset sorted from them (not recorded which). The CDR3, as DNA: TGCAGTGCTAGGCCCCCGGATAGCTCCTACAATGAGCAGTTCTTC. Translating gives CSARPPDSSYNEQFF.